The 21 T cell receptor beta chains below all came from one sample that was sequenced in a study of blood T cells in healthy people across ages. Primers used in a second PCR of about 6 to 11 cycles were a sample-barcoded 5' primer and a J-beta primer mix. TCRdb analysed the 5' RACE reads with MiXCR anew, one entry per CDR3 protein. This sample has 2 million or so distinct CDR3 sequences; around 50% occur once, and the top ten carry about 2.1%. The sequenced material came from blood. These receptors all come from a woman in her thirties or forties in good health.

The chain employs TRBV18 and TRBJ1-1, with no clear D. Trimming removed 0 bases from V and 5 bases from J, with 10 bases in between. Per the germline V gene, CDR1 is KGHSH and CDR2 is LQKENI. CDR3 length: 14 residues. The CDR3 is CASSPPPTWTEAFF. DNA for the CDR3: TGTGCCAGCTCACCACCCCCGACGTGGACTGAAGCTTTCTTT.

This clonotype was detected only a few times. V is TRBV13 and J is TRBJ1-4; 8 nucleotides align to TRBD1. Per germline, CDR1 PRHDT and CDR2 FYEKMQ (reference sequence). The CDR3 has 14 residues. J gave up 3 bases and V 5 bases, and 2 bases lay outside the gene matches. In nucleotides, the CDR3 is TGTGCCAGCAGCGTGGGACAGGCTAATGAAAAACTGTTTTTT. Amino acid sequence: CASSVGQANEKLFF.

V gene TRBV7-3 combines with J gene TRBJ1-2; D not resolved. This CDR3 contains 11 residues. V was pared by 5 bases and J by 12 bases, with 13 bases between. The germline V gene encodes CDR1 SGHTA and CDR2 FQGTGA. The CDR3 coding sequence is TGTGCCAGCAGCCTGAGTCCTCGAGACACCTTC. Encoded protein: CASSLSPRDTF.

The gene calls are TRBV2 and TRBJ2-1; D may be TRBD2 (6 bases). CDR1 and CDR2 from the germline V gene are SNHLY and FYNNEI. This CDR3 has 12 amino acids. The V end was cut by 6 bases, the J end by 9 bases, with 12 bases between. CDR3 nucleotide sequence: TGTGCCAGCAGACCCCGGGGGATTGAGCAGTTCTTC. It is translated as CASRPRGIEQFF.

This clonotype was seen ten or more times. The CDR3 DNA reads TGCGCCAGCAGCGGGACAGGGGTTACCAACGTCCTGACTTTC. It specifies CASSGTGVTNVLTF. V and J are TRBV5-1 and TRBJ2-6; TRBD1 agrees at 10 bases. V shed 4 bases and J 8 bases; nucleotides not matched to a gene: 3. The CDR3 consists of 14 residues. The germline gives CDR1 SGHRS, CDR2 YFSETQ.

The chain couples TRBV18 to TRBJ2-4; D possibly uses TRBD1 or TRBD2 (5 bases each). This CDR3 is 16 amino acids long. Trimming took 2 bases from V and 3 from J, leaving 14 bases between them. From germline, CDR1 is KGHSH and CDR2 LQKENI. The CDR3 sequence: CASSPGTDAVKNIQYF. In nucleotides, the CDR3 is TGTGCCAGCTCACCAGGGACGGACGCCGTCAAAAACATTCAGTACTTC. The variable domain in full, with the rest retrieved from reference TRBV18 and TRBJ2-4, is NAGVMQNPRHLVRRRGQEARLRCSPMKGHSHVYWYRQLPEEGLKFMVYLQKENIIDESGMPKERFSAEFPKEGPSILRIQQVVRGDSAAYFCASSPGTDAVKNIQYFGAGTRLSVL.

The sample holds a few counts of this clonotype. The V gene is TRBV2, the J gene TRBJ2-6; 11 bases match TRBD2. V was pared by 9 bases and J by 3 bases, with 7 bases of the junction left unmatched. The CDR3 is 16 amino acids. Per the germline V gene, CDR1 is SNHLY and CDR2 is FYNNEI. The CDR3 reads CASQLAGDYGANVLTF. The CDR3 bases are TGTGCCAGTCAACTAGCGGGGGACTATGGGGCCAACGTCCTGACTTTC. Based on the CDR3 plus reference TRBV2 and TRBJ2-6, the full variable domain is EPEVTQTPSHQVTQMGQEVILRCVPISNHLYFYWYRQILGQKVEFLVSFYNNEISEKSEIFDDQFSVERPDGSNFTLKIRSTKLEDSAMYFCASQLAGDYGANVLTFGAGSRLTVL.

In this sample, this clonotype turned up a few times. The chain has TRBV5-1 and TRBJ2-6; D is perhaps TRBD1 (5 bases). CDR1 and CDR2 (germline): SGHRS, YFSETQ. The V and J ends lost 4 bases and 0 bases respectively, with 23 bases between them. CDR3 length: 20 residues. DNA of the CDR3: TGCGCCAGCAGCCTACTCCCTGGGGCAGGGTTTAGCTCTGGGGCCAACGTCCTGACTTTC. This codes for CASSLLPGAGFSSGANVLTF.

The genes are TRBV3-1 and TRBJ2-4; 7 nucleotides line up with TRBD1. CDR3 length: 13 residues. The germline CDR1 and CDR2 sequences are LGHDT and YNNKEL (reference sequence). J was trimmed by 7 bases and V by 9 bases; bases with no gene match: 9. This CDR3 reads CARRQGRGNIQYF. The CDR3 bases are TGTGCCAGGAGACAGGGCCGTGGGAACATTCAGTACTTC. Full variable domain (outside the CDR3, taken from reference TRBV3-1 and TRBJ2-4): DTAVSQTPKYLVTQMGNDKSIKCEQNLGHDTMYWYKQDSKKFLKIMFSYNNKELIINETVPNRFSPKSPDKAHLNLHINSLELGDSAVYFCARRQGRGNIQYFGAGTRLSVL.

The V call is TRBV6-5, the J call TRBJ2-4; 12 bases line up with TRBD2. This CDR3 spans 17 amino acids. Germline trimming cut 4 bases from V and 0 bases from J; bases unmatched to any gene: 4. In germline, CDR1 is MNHEY, CDR2 SVGAGI. CDR3 amino acids: CASSSTSGGLAKNIQYF. In DNA, the CDR3 is TGTGCCAGCAGTTCGACTAGCGGGGGCCTAGCCAAAAACATTCAGTACTTC.

This chain connects TRBV9 to TRBJ1-6; 7 bases fit TRBD1. This CDR3 is built from 16 residues. V shed 4 bases and J 8 bases; nucleotides not matched to a gene: 12. In germline, CDR1 is SGDLS, CDR2 YYNGEE. Here the CDR3 reads CASSRGQPGSDSPLHF. CDR3 sequence (DNA): TGTGCCAGCAGCAGGGGACAGCCGGGGTCAGATTCACCCCTCCACTTT.

This clonotype was observed a handful of times. The chain carries TRBV9 and TRBJ2-5; weak D call: TRBD2 (6 bases). The germline CDR1 and CDR2 sequences are SGDLS and YYNGEE. The CDR3 contains 16 residues. V was shortened by 0 bases and J by 2 bases, with 14 bases between the two germline ends. As DNA, the CDR3 is TGTGCCAGCAGCGTAGGGGCCGGGACTTCACAAGAGACCCAGTACTTC. Residues: CASSVGAGTSQETQYF.

The V call is TRBV28, the J call TRBJ2-7, with 10 bases fitting TRBD1. CDR1 and CDR2 (germline): MDHEN, SYDVKM. The junction had 9 bases not matched to a gene; V was cut back by 5 bases and J by 5 bases. The CDR3 is 15 residues long. In DNA form, the CDR3 reads TGTGCCAGCAGTATTATGCAGACAGGGGGCCACGAGCAGTACTTC. It is translated as CASSIMQTGGHEQYF.

Regarding this clonotype: The junction differs from germline at one of its ends, possibly a read error. The chain carries TRBV12-3 or TRBV12-4 and TRBJ2-5; D might be TRBD2 (7 bases). This CDR3 contains 12 residues. CDR3 coding DNA: TGTGCCAACAGTTTGAGGGGGGGCTGGCAGTACTTC. Translation gives CANSLRGGWQYF.

This clonotype showed up just a few times. This chain uses TRBV4-3 with TRBJ2-5; possible D gene TRBD2, 6 bases. Trimming removed 0 bases from V and 5 bases from J, with 13 bases in between. The CDR3 loop spans 15 amino acids. Germline-derived CDR1 and CDR2 are LGHNA and YSLEER. The CDR3 bases are TGCGCCAGCAGCCAAGAGTGGACGGGGGTCGAGACCCAGTACTTC. This gives the protein CASSQEWTGVETQYF.

V is TRBV10-2 and J is TRBJ2-1; TRBD2 agrees at 10 bases. V lost 3 bases to trimming and J lost 3 bases; unmatched junction nucleotides: 8. In germline, CDR1 is WSHSY, CDR2 SAAADI. The CDR3 is 17 amino acids. The CDR3: CASSDPASGGYYNEQFF. In nucleotides, the CDR3 is TGCGCCAGCAGTGATCCCGCTAGCGGGGGCTACTACAATGAGCAGTTCTTC.

This clonotype was seen just once. J is TRBJ2-5 and V is TRBV6-2 or TRBV6-3; 7 nucleotides match TRBD2. The trim removed 6 bases at V and 5 bases at J, leaving 18 bases unmatched. Germline loops: CDR1 MNHEY, CDR2 SVGEGT. The CDR3 length is 17 residues. The CDR3 sequence: CASSRGTTASVRETQYF. The CDR3 DNA reads as TGTGCCAGCAGCCGCGGGACTACCGCATCCGTCCGGGAGACCCAGTACTTC.

CDR3 in amino acids: CSVGGYRNTGELFF. The DNA for the CDR3 is TGCAGCGTTGGAGGGTATAGGAACACCGGGGAGCTGTTTTTT. The rearrangement uses TRBV29-1 and TRBJ2-2; D is perhaps TRBD2 (5 bases). The CDR3 has 14 residues. Between the trimmed V and J ends, which lost 4 bases and 1 base, there was a span of 10 bases. Germline loops: CDR1 SQVTM, CDR2 ANQGSEA.

Turning to this clonotype: The junction and the germline gene differ at one end; a read error may be behind it. The gene calls are TRBV6-6 and TRBJ1-6; D may be TRBD1 (6 bases). Germline V gene sequence: CDR1 MNHNY, CDR2 SVGAGI (reference sequence). The CDR3 has 16 residues. This CDR3 reads CASSYSMSTGIPPLHF. DNA for the CDR3: TGTGCCAGTAGTTACTCGATGTCAACAGGGATCCCTCCCCTCCACTTT.

The chain employs TRBV2 and TRBJ1-2; D uncertain. CDR1 and CDR2 (germline): SNHLY, FYNNEI. V lost 7 bases, J lost 6 bases, and 6 bases lay in between. CDR3 length equals 10 residues. The chain's CDR3 is CASMWDGYTF. In nucleotides, the CDR3 is TGTGCCAGCATGTGGGATGGCTACACCTTC. Together with reference TRBV2 and TRBJ1-2, the CDR3 gives the full variable domain: EPEVTQTPSHQVTQMGQEVILRCVPISNHLYFYWYRQILGQKVEFLVSFYNNEISEKSEIFDDQFSVERPDGSNFTLKIRSTKLEDSAMYFCASMWDGYTFGSGTRLTVV.

In the case of this clonotype: Possible read error: a much larger clone is one base away. The chain employs TRBV9 and TRBJ2-3; TRBD2 aligns across 8 bases. From germline, CDR1 is SGDLS and CDR2 YYNGEE. V lost 5 bases to trimming and J lost 0 bases; unmatched junction nucleotides: 5. This CDR3 contains 15 residues. This CDR3 is CASSCREGSTDTQYF. Here the CDR3 DNA reads TGTGCCAGCAGTTGTCGGGAGGGTAGCACAGATACGCAGTATTTT. Together with reference TRBV9 and TRBJ2-3, the CDR3 gives the full variable domain: DSGVTQTPKHLITATGQRVTLRCSPRSGDLSVYWYQQSLDQGLQFLIQYYNGEERAKGNILERFSAQQFPDLHSELNLSSLELGDSALYFCASSCREGSTDTQYFGPGTRLTVL.